Each of the 13 T cell receptor beta chains below was sequenced from the same sample in a study of T cell repertoires in breast cancer. An expanded emulsion RT-PCR with primers for all TCR V genes paired CD8+ T cell chains. Blocking oligonucleotides added to a second nested PCR suppressed unpaired genes. MiXCR, run by TCRdb on the emulsion pairing reads, gives a single entry per CDR3 protein. The sample lists approximately 40,000 distinct CDR3 sequences, about 48% occurring once. The sequenced sample consisted of CD8+ T cells. The receptors come from a pool of human donors with breast cancer or a healthy control (not recorded which).

The rearrangement joins TRBV19 to TRBJ1-1; D is uncertain. CDR1 is LNHDA and CDR2 is SQIVND in the germline V gene (reference sequence). V lost 4 bases to trimming and J lost 1 base, with 16 bases between them. The CDR3 sequence is 16 residues long. The CDR3 DNA reads TGTGCCAGTAGTAGCACCTACTCCATCGGGAACACTGAAGCTTTCTTT. Protein product: CASSSTYSIGNTEAFF.

The chain's CDR3 is CASSRTGTQDNYGYTF. Written as DNA, the CDR3 is TGCGCCAGCAGCAGAACCGGGACACAAGATAACTATGGCTACACCTTC. The chain is built from TRBV5-1 and TRBJ1-2; D is possibly TRBD1 (6 bases). Trimming took off 4 bases at V and 1 base at J, with 17 bases between the two ends. Germline V gene data show CDR1 as SGHRS and CDR2 as YFSETQ. This CDR3 is 16 amino acids long.

This clonotype appeared a few times. The chain carries TRBV7-9 and TRBJ1-3; no definite D call. V shed 4 bases and J shed 4 bases, with 11 bases lying between them. Germline assignment: CDR1 SEHNR and CDR2 FQNEAQ (reference sequence). The CDR3 covers 14 residues. The CDR3 spells CASSSPTIGNTIYF. The CDR3 coding sequence is TGTGCCAGCAGCTCACCCACGATCGGAAACACCATATATTTT. The full variable domain, in which reference TRBV7-9 and TRBJ1-3 provide the parts outside the CDR3, is DTGVSQNPRHKITKRGQNVTFRCDPISEHNRLYWYRQTLGQGPEFLTYFQNEAQLEKSRLLSDRFSAERPKGSFSTLEIQRTEQGDSAMYLCASSSPTIGNTIYFGEGSWLTVV.

The chain carries TRBV3-1 and TRBJ2-3, with 7 bases fitting TRBD2. This CDR3 has 16 residues. Germline assignment: CDR1 LGHDT and CDR2 YNNKEL (reference sequence). V lost 0 bases to trimming and J lost 2 bases; unmatched junction nucleotides: 5. CDR3 sequence (DNA): TGTGCCAGCAGCCAAGACGAGACTAGCCCCACAGATACGCAGTATTTT. Its translation is CASSQDETSPTDTQYF.

A few counts support this clonotype. The V and J genes are TRBV5-1 and TRBJ1-1; D is unresolved. Germline CDR1 and CDR2: SGHRS and YFSETQ. V lost 0 bases to trimming and J lost 6 bases, with 15 bases between them. The CDR3 sequence is 15 residues long. Here the CDR3 reads CASSLEWAGVAEAFF. CDR3 sequence (DNA): TGCGCCAGCAGCTTGGAATGGGCAGGAGTGGCTGAAGCTTTCTTT. The full variable domain, with the rest looked up from reference TRBV5-1 and TRBJ1-1, is KAGVTQTPRYLIKTRGQQVTLSCSPISGHRSVSWYQQTPGQGLQFLFEYFSETQRNKGNFPGRFSGRQFSNSRSEMNVSTLELGDSALYLCASSLEWAGVAEAFFGQGTRLTVV.

In its sample, this clonotype was seen many times. The chain couples TRBV25-1 to TRBJ1-3, with D unresolved. Trimming removed 7 bases at V and 8 bases at J, with 24 bases between. The CDR3 runs to 16 residues. The V gene's germline CDR1 is MGHDK and CDR2 SYGVNS. The CDR3 loop reads CASNTGGRPIGHTIYF. As DNA, the CDR3 is TGTGCCAGCAACACCGGAGGCAGGCCTATCGGGCACACCATATATTTT.

Details on this clonotype: At one end the junction does not follow the germline gene, possibly because of a read error. The chain couples TRBV27 to TRBJ1-5; D unresolved. This CDR3 is 14 amino acids long. Germline V gene data show CDR1 as MNHEY and CDR2 as SMNVEV (reference sequence). The DNA for the CDR3 is TGTGCCAGCAGCTCTATGGATAGCGATCAGCCCCAGCATTTT. It specifies CASSSMDSDQPQHF.

A few counts support this clonotype. The rearrangement links TRBV2 to TRBJ1-5; 8 bases line up with TRBD1. The CDR3 spans 13 residues. Germline V CDR1 and CDR2: SNHLY, FYNNEI. J was trimmed by 4 bases and V by 6 bases; bases with no gene match: 2. The CDR3 sequence is CASRDRENQPQHF. CDR3 sequence (DNA): TGTGCCAGCAGGGACAGGGAAAATCAGCCCCAGCATTTT.

This clonotype has a count of ten or more. The chain combines TRBV6-1 with TRBJ1-2; maybe TRBD1 (6 bases). The CDR3 sequence is 13 residues long. V lost 10 bases and J lost 3, with 15 bases in between. Germline V lookup: CDR1 MNHNS, CDR2 SASEGT. The CDR3 spells CATNQDSYYGYTF. CDR3 DNA sequence: TGTGCCACCAATCAGGACAGTTACTATGGCTACACCTTC.

This clonotype was observed a few times. The CDR3 sequence: CAWTRGDSTDTQYF. The CDR3 coding sequence is TGTGCCTGGACGCGGGGGGATAGCACAGATACGCAGTATTTT. V is TRBV30 and J is TRBJ2-3, with 8 bases matching TRBD2. The CDR3 loop spans 14 amino acids. Trimming took 4 bases from V and 0 from J; bases not matched to a gene: 3. Germline V CDR1 and CDR2: GTSNPN, SVGIG (reference sequence).

This clonotype was found a few times. The chain joins TRBV7-3 to TRBJ2-1; D might be TRBD2 (6 bases). The V end was cut by 5 bases, the J end by 9 bases, with 17 bases between. The length of the CDR3 is 14 residues. The V gene's germline CDR1 is SGHTA and CDR2 FQGTGA. CDR3 nucleotides: TGTGCCAGCAGCAGCCGGGGGAATTGGGTTGAGCAGTTCTTC. Translation: CASSSRGNWVEQFF. The variable domain in full, with the rest retrieved from reference TRBV7-3 and TRBJ2-1, is GAGVSQTPSNKVTEKGKYVELRCDPISGHTALYWYRQSLGQGPEFLIYFQGTGAADDSGLPNDRFFAVRPEGSVSTLKIQRTERGDSAVYLCASSSRGNWVEQFFGPGTRLTVL.

The J gene is TRBJ1-1, the V gene TRBV12-3 or TRBV12-4; D possibly corresponds to TRBD1 (5 bases). The CDR3 runs to 14 residues. V lost 3 bases and J 3 bases, leaving 11 bases between the germline ends. CDR3 amino acids: CASSLAGGDTEAFF. DNA of the CDR3: TGTGCCAGCAGTTTGGCAGGAGGGGACACTGAAGCTTTCTTT.

This chain's CDR3 is CSARDKGEAKNEQFF. CDR3 bases: TGCAGTGCTAGAGATAAGGGGGAGGCCAAAAATGAGCAGTTCTTC. The rearrangement links TRBV20-1 to TRBJ2-1; D could derive from TRBD1 or TRBD2 (6 bases each). CDR1 is DFQATT, CDR2 SNEGSKA, per germline (reference sequence). V lost 0 bases to trimming and J lost 7 bases, with 16 bases between them. The CDR3 length is 15 residues.